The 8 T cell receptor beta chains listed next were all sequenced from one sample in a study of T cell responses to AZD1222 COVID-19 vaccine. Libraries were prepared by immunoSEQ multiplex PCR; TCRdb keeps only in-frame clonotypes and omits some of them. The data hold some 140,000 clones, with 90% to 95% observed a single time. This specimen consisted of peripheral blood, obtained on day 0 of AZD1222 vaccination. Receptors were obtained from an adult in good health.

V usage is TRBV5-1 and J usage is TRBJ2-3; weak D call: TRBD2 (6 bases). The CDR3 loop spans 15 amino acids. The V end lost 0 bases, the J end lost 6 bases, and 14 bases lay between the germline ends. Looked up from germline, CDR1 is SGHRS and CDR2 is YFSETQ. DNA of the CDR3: TGCGCCAGCAGCTTGGATACTAGCATCGGGGATACGCAGTATTTT. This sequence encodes CASSLDTSIGDTQYF.

This CDR3 is CASSTQTSGGALDEQFF. In nucleotides, the CDR3 is TGTGCCAGCAGCACCCAGACTAGCGGGGGAGCTCTCGATGAGCAGTTCTTC. This chain connects TRBV9 to TRBJ2-1, with 12 bases identical to TRBD2. V was pared by 4 bases and J by 8 bases, with 13 bases of the junction left unmatched. The CDR3 totals 17 residues. Germline lookup yields CDR1 SGDLS and CDR2 YYNGEE.

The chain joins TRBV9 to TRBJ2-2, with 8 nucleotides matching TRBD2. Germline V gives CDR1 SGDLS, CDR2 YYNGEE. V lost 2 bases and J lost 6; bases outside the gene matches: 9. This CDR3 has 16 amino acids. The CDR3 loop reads CASSVDPGGSAGELFF. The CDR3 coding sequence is TGTGCCAGCAGCGTTGACCCGGGAGGGTCCGCCGGGGAGCTGTTTTTT.

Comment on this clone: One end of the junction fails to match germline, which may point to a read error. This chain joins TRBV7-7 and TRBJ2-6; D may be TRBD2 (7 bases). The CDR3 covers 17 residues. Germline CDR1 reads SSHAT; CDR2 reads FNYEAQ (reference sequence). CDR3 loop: CASSLWGGSSGANVLTF. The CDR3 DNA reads TGTGCTAGCAGCTTATGGGGGGGCTCCTCTGGGGCCAACGTCCTGACTTTC.

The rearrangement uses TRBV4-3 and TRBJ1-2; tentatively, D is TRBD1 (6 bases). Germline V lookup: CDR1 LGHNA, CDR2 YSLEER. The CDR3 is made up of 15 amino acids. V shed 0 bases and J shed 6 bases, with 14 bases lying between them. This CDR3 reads CASSQDLGGRDGYTF. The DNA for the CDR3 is TGCGCCAGCAGCCAAGATCTCGGGGGGCGGGATGGCTACACCTTC.

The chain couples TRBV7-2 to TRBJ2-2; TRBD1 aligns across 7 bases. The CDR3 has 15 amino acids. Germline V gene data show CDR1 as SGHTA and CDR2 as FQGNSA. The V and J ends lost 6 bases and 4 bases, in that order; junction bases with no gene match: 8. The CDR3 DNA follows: TGTGCCAGCAGTAGGGACAGAGTAGTCACCGGGGAGCTGTTTTTT. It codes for CASSRDRVVTGELFF. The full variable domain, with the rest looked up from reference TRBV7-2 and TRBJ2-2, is GAGVSQSPSNKVTEKGKDVELRCDPISGHTALYWYRQSLGQGLEFLIYFQGNSAPDKSGLPSDRFSAERTGGSVSTLTIQRTQQEDSAVYLCASSRDRVVTGELFFGEGSRLTVL.

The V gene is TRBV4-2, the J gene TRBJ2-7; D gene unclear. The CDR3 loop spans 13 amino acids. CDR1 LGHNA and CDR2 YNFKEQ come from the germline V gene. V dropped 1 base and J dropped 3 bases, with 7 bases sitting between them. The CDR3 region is CASSQAAHYEQYF. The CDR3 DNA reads TGTGCCAGCAGCCAAGCCGCTCACTACGAGCAGTACTTC.

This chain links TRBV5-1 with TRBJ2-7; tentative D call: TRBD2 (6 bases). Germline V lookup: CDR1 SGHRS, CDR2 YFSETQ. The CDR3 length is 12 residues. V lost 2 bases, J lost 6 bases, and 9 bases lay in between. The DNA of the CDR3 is TGCGCCAGCAGCTTAGACGGGGGCGAGCAGTACTTC. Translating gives CASSLDGGEQYF.